These 29 T cell receptor beta chains were all obtained from the same sample, sequenced in a study of blood T cell repertoires in COVID-19. TCRdb keeps only in-frame clones here, not all; method: immunoSEQ multiplex PCR. The sample has a few hundred thousand clones, approximately 88% seen once. Sequenced material: peripheral blood. The receptors shown here come from a man aged 18 to 29 who had recovered from COVID-19.

The rearrangement joins TRBV10-2 to TRBJ2-7; tentative D call: TRBD2 (6 bases). Germline assignment: CDR1 WSHSY and CDR2 SAAADI. The germline V and J ends were trimmed by 5 bases and 3 bases, with 11 bases remaining between them. The CDR3 is 13 residues long. The DNA for the CDR3 is TGCGCCAGCAGTACCCGAGCGGGCTACGAGCAGTACTTC. It is translated as CASSTRAGYEQYF.

The chain employs TRBV27 and TRBJ2-5; tentatively, D is TRBD2 (6 bases). From germline, CDR1 is MNHEY and CDR2 SMNVEV (reference sequence). This CDR3 spans 14 amino acids. Deletions cut 5 bases from V and 0 bases from J, with 10 bases between. CDR3 sequence reads: CASSRDLYQETQYF. CDR3 DNA sequence: TGTGCCAGCAGTCGGGACTTGTACCAAGAGACCCAGTACTTC.

V usage is TRBV30 and J usage is TRBJ1-2, with a possible D match to TRBD1 (6 bases). Per the germline V gene, CDR1 is GTSNPN and CDR2 is SVGIG (reference sequence). V lost 2 bases and J 6 bases, leaving 10 bases between the germline ends. The CDR3 has 12 amino acids. This CDR3 is CAWSPGEDGYTF. The CDR3 nucleotides read TGTGCCTGGAGTCCAGGGGAAGATGGCTACACCTTC.

This chain uses TRBV4-3 with TRBJ1-2, with a possible D match to TRBD1 (5 bases). The CDR3 is 15 residues long. The V and J ends lost 1 base and 1 base respectively, with 10 bases between them. Per the germline V gene, CDR1 is LGHNA and CDR2 is YSLEER. DNA of the CDR3: TGCGCCAGCAGCCAAGTGGGGGGGATTAACTATGGCTACACCTTC. This translates into CASSQVGGINYGYTF.

CDR3 residues: CASSRTGSYEQYF. CDR3 in DNA: TGCGCCAGCTCGCGGACAGGTTCCTACGAGCAGTACTTC. The chain recombines TRBV5-1 with TRBJ2-7; 7 bases match TRBD1. The germline CDR1 and CDR2 sequences are SGHRS and YFSETQ. The V gene end was trimmed by 7 bases and the J gene end by 1 base; junction bases not matched to a gene: 5. The CDR3 is 13 amino acids.

As concerns this clone: The sample carries other DNA sequences with the same CDR3. The V and J genes are TRBV7-8 and TRBJ2-5; D is ambiguous. This CDR3 spans 11 amino acids. Deletions cut 5 bases from V and 2 bases from J, with 3 bases between. The germline CDR1 and CDR2 sequences are SGHVS and FQNEAQ. CDR3 loop: CASSLQETQYF. The CDR3 coding sequence is TGTGCCAGCAGCCTACAAGAGACCCAGTACTTC.

A single count supports this clone. The CDR3 DNA is TGTGCCAGCAGCCGGGCCCTTGGGAGTGAAAAACTGTTTTTT. It encodes CASSRALGSEKLFF. V gene TRBV11-2 combines with J gene TRBJ1-4; no clear D gene. Germline V lookup: CDR1 SGHAT, CDR2 FQNNGV. Trimming pared 5 bases from V and 7 bases from J, leaving 14 bases between. The CDR3 has 14 residues.

Notes on this clone: This specimen includes other DNA sequences encoding the same CDR3. The V gene is TRBV6-5, the J gene TRBJ1-2; D remains ambiguous. This CDR3 has 13 residues. The V and J ends lost 0 bases and 5 bases respectively, with 7 bases between them. Per the germline V gene, CDR1 is MNHEY and CDR2 is SVGAGI. The CDR3 bases are TGTGCCAGCAGTTACTCAGGAGGATATGGCTACACCTTC. Translation gives CASSYSGGYGYTF.

This clone has only one observation. The J gene is TRBJ1-1, the V gene TRBV5-1; possibly TRBD1 for D (5 bases). Germline CDR1 reads SGHRS; CDR2 reads YFSETQ. The CDR3 totals 14 residues. V gave up 3 bases and J gave up 5 bases, with 14 bases separating them. As DNA, the CDR3 is TGCGCCAGCAGCTGGGGGACTTTATTAACTGAAGCTTTCTTT. Amino acids: CASSWGTLLTEAFF. The variable domain in full, completed from reference TRBV5-1 and TRBJ1-1, reads KAGVTQTPRYLIKTRGQQVTLSCSPISGHRSVSWYQQTPGQGLQFLFEYFSETQRNKGNFPGRFSGRQFSNSRSEMNVSTLELGDSALYLCASSWGTLLTEAFFGQGTRLTVV.

The J gene is TRBJ2-7, the V gene TRBV29-1; 8 bases match TRBD1. The CDR3 spans 13 residues. Losses at the gene ends were 5 bases for V and 0 bases for J; bases not matched to a gene: 3. Germline assignment: CDR1 SQVTM and CDR2 ANQGSEA. As DNA, the CDR3 is TGCAGCGTTAGGGACAGGCACTCCTACGAGCAGTACTTC. Translating gives CSVRDRHSYEQYF.

The chain has TRBV7-9 and TRBJ2-1; 11 nucleotides match TRBD1. CDR1 is SEHNR, CDR2 FQNEAQ, per germline (reference sequence). The CDR3 contains 16 residues. V lost 5 bases, J lost 5 bases, and 8 bases stayed unmatched. CDR3 DNA sequence: TGTGCCAGCAGCCGGGGACAGGGGGGGTCCGACAATGAGCAGTTCTTC. It encodes CASSRGQGGSDNEQFF.

V gene TRBV20-1 combines with J gene TRBJ2-7, with TRBD1 identical over 7 bases. CDR1 and CDR2 (germline): DFQATT, SNEGSKA (reference sequence). The CDR3 runs 12 residues. After removal of 6 bases from V and 5 bases from J, the junction contained 7 bases not matched to a gene. The CDR3 reads CSASDRAHEQYF. CDR3 sequence (DNA): TGCAGTGCAAGTGACAGGGCCCACGAGCAGTACTTC.

This clone was counted a single time. The chain's CDR3 is CASSYLFNQPQHF. CDR3 DNA sequence: TGTGCCAGCAGCTACCTATTCAATCAGCCCCAGCATTTT. The genes are TRBV7-2 and TRBJ1-5; D uncertain. Germline assignment: CDR1 SGHTA and CDR2 FQGNSA. The CDR3 length is 13 residues. Trimming removed 4 bases from V and 3 bases from J, with 7 bases in between.

The chain uses TRBV2 and TRBJ2-7; 9 nucleotides agree with TRBD2. Trimming took 4 bases from V and 5 from J; bases not matched to a gene: 9. The CDR3 has 15 amino acids. CDR1 SNHLY and CDR2 FYNNEI come from the germline V gene. CDR3 DNA sequence: TGTGCCAGCAGTGGACAGGCTAGCGGGAACAACGAGCAGTACTTC. It translates to CASSGQASGNNEQYF.

This rearrangement joins TRBV7-2 to TRBJ1-2; the D gene is possibly TRBD1 (5 bases). V was pared by 1 base and J by 8 bases, with 14 bases between. This CDR3 region has 14 residues. Per germline, CDR1 SGHTA and CDR2 FQGNSA. The CDR3 sequence: CASSLVRSGHGYTF. In DNA form, the CDR3 reads TGTGCCAGCAGCTTAGTAAGATCAGGGCACGGCTACACCTTC.

This clone was counted once. This chain joins TRBV3-1 (or the pseudogene TRBV3-2) and TRBJ2-1; 10 bases are shared with TRBD1. This CDR3 spans 15 amino acids. The V segment lost 4 bases and the J segment 6 bases; nucleotides outside the gene matches: 6. Germline V CDR1 and CDR2: LGHDT, YNNKEL (reference sequence). This chain's CDR3 is CASSPRDRGGNEQFF. The CDR3, as DNA: TGTGCCAGCAGCCCCCGGGACAGGGGCGGCAATGAGCAGTTCTTC.

The chain recombines TRBV10-3 with TRBJ2-7; 8 bases line up with TRBD2. CDR3 length: 17 residues. The V and J ends lost 0 bases and 4 bases, in that order; junction bases with no gene match: 11. The V gene's germline CDR1 is ENHRY and CDR2 SYGVKD. The DNA of the CDR3 is TGTGCCATCAGTGAGTCCACCTCTTGGACTAGCATTTACGAGCAGTACTTC. Its translation: CAISESTSWTSIYEQYF.

This chain connects TRBV13 to TRBJ1-1; D unclear. CDR3 length equals 13 residues. The germline V and J ends were trimmed by 5 bases and 0 bases, with 7 bases remaining between them. The germline CDR1 and CDR2 sequences are PRHDT and FYEKMQ (reference sequence). The CDR3 DNA reads TGTGCCAGCAGCCCGGGATTGAACACTGAAGCTTTCTTT. Protein: CASSPGLNTEAFF. Full variable domain (rest looked up from reference TRBV13 and TRBJ1-1): AAGVIQSPRHLIKEKRETATLKCYPIPRHDTVYWYQQGPGQDPQFLISFYEKMQSDKGSIPDRFSAQQFSDYHSELNMSSLELGDSALYFCASSPGLNTEAFFGQGTRLTVV.

This clone was counted ten times or more. V gene TRBV11-2 combines with J gene TRBJ2-7, with 9 bases fitting TRBD1. Trimming cost V 6 bases and J 6 bases; bases outside gene matches: 9. Germline V gene data show CDR1 as SGHAT and CDR2 as FQNNGV. This CDR3 contains 14 residues. DNA for the CDR3: TGTGCCAGCAGACGTCCCGGGACAGGGCGCGAGCAGTACTTC. Protein product: CASRRPGTGREQYF.

The V and J genes are TRBV5-1 and TRBJ2-2; 8 bases align to TRBD2. The germline CDR1 and CDR2 sequences are SGHRS and YFSETQ. The CDR3 has 17 amino acids. V dropped 4 bases and J dropped 1; count of bases not matched to a gene: 9. The CDR3 reads CASSTRGLEGNTGELFF. CDR3 DNA: TGCGCCAGCAGCACACGGGGACTAGAGGGGAACACCGGGGAGCTGTTTTTT. Together with reference TRBV5-1 and TRBJ2-2, the CDR3 gives the full variable domain: KAGVTQTPRYLIKTRGQQVTLSCSPISGHRSVSWYQQTPGQGLQFLFEYFSETQRNKGNFPGRFSGRQFSNSRSEMNVSTLELGDSALYLCASSTRGLEGNTGELFFGEGSRLTVL.

The gene calls are TRBV19 and TRBJ2-7; 13 bases are shared with TRBD2. CDR1 is LNHDA and CDR2 is SQIVND in the germline V gene (reference sequence). The V and J ends lost 6 bases and 5 bases, in that order; junction bases with no gene match: 10. CDR3 size: 16 residues. This CDR3 is CASSRTSGGTTDEQYF. Written as DNA, the CDR3 is TGTGCCAGTAGCAGGACTAGCGGGGGAACTACGGACGAGCAGTACTTC. Based on the CDR3 plus reference TRBV19 and TRBJ2-7, the full variable domain is DGGITQSPKYLFRKEGQNVTLSCEQNLNHDAMYWYRQDPGQGLRLIYYSQIVNDFQKGDIAEGYSVSREKKESFPLTVTSAQKNPTAFYLCASSRTSGGTTDEQYFGPGTRLTVT.

The rearrangement uses TRBV19 and TRBJ1-2; D is possibly TRBD1 (5 bases). CDR1 is LNHDA and CDR2 is SQIVND in the germline V gene (reference sequence). The CDR3 runs to 15 residues. V was pared by 4 bases and J by 8 bases, with 20 bases between. The chain's CDR3 is CASSSSGTAAGGYTF. In DNA form, the CDR3 reads TGTGCCAGTAGTAGTAGCGGGACGGCTGCAGGGGGCTACACCTTC.

The V gene is TRBV3-1 (or the pseudogene TRBV3-2), the J gene TRBJ2-1; 8 nucleotides line up with TRBD2. The CDR3 extends over 15 amino acids. The V gene's germline CDR1 is LGHDT and CDR2 YNNKEL (reference sequence). V shed 3 bases and J 0 bases; nucleotides not matched to a gene: 1. The CDR3 DNA sequence: TGTGCCAGCAGCCAGAGCGGGGGCTCCTACAATGAGCAGTTCTTC. This codes for CASSQSGGSYNEQFF.

The chain recombines TRBV10-3 with TRBJ1-6; D is unresolved. The CDR3 loop spans 13 amino acids. V lost 10 bases and J 5 bases, leaving 12 bases between the germline ends. Germline CDR1 and CDR2: ENHRY and SYGVKD. CDR3 bases: TGTGCCACCGCAACGGGAGATAATTCACCCCTCCACTTT. Its protein is CATATGDNSPLHF.

In its sample, this clone was seen once. V is TRBV6-4 and J is TRBJ1-5; D is unclear. The CDR3 runs to 15 residues. The V and J ends lost 6 bases and 2 bases respectively, with 14 bases between them. Germline lookup yields CDR1 MRHNA and CDR2 SNTAGT. The CDR3 region is CASRAGVMGNQPQHF. CDR3 coding DNA: TGTGCCAGCAGAGCCGGGGTTATGGGCAATCAGCCCCAGCATTTT.

CDR3 residues: CASSKDRGRSEKLFF. As DNA, the CDR3 is TGTGCCAGCAGTAAGGACAGGGGGCGGTCTGAAAAACTGTTTTTT. The chain is built from TRBV6-1 and TRBJ1-4; 11 bases match TRBD1. CDR3 length: 15 residues. Germline values: CDR1 MNHNS, CDR2 SASEGT. The V and J ends lost 5 bases and 7 bases, in that order; junction bases with no gene match: 6.

This sequence joins TRBV7-3 and TRBJ1-2, with D maybe TRBD1 (6 bases). The CDR3 extends over 15 amino acids. Germline CDR1 reads SGHTA; CDR2 reads FQGTGA. The V and J ends lost 5 bases and 5 bases respectively, with 18 bases between them. As DNA, the CDR3 is TGTGCCAGCAGCCCAGAGACAGGTTTAAATTATGGCTACACCTTC. It encodes CASSPETGLNYGYTF. The entire variable domain, with the rest obtained from reference TRBV7-3 and TRBJ1-2, is as follows: GAGVSQTPSNKVTEKGKYVELRCDPISGHTALYWYRQSLGQGPEFLIYFQGTGAADDSGLPNDRFFAVRPEGSVSTLKIQRTERGDSAVYLCASSPETGLNYGYTFGSGTRLTVV.

The rearrangement links TRBV13 to TRBJ2-7; D is ambiguous. Trimming pared 3 bases from V and 0 bases from J, leaving 18 bases between. Germline lookup yields CDR1 PRHDT and CDR2 FYEKMQ (reference sequence). The CDR3 runs 17 residues. In DNA, the CDR3 is TGTGCCAGCAGCTTCTTAAGACGACGACACGGCTCCTACGAGCAGTACTTC. Its protein product is CASSFLRRRHGSYEQYF.

This chain links TRBV4-1 with TRBJ2-1; no clear D. V gave up 8 bases and J gave up 1 base, with 9 bases separating them. The CDR3 extends over 13 amino acids. Germline V gives CDR1 MGHRA, CDR2 YSYEKL. CDR3: CASGGGSYNEQFF. The CDR3 nucleotides are TGCGCCAGCGGTGGCGGATCCTACAATGAGCAGTTCTTC.